The sequence of this T cell receptor (beta chain) was determined in a study of cytomegalovirus exposure and HLA in healthy donors. Trimming stripped 3 bases from V and 8 bases from J, with 4 bases between. CDR1 and CDR2 from the germline V gene are MNHNS and SASEGT. The CDR3 is 10 amino acids. Here immunoSEQ multiplex PCR was the method, and the copy in TCRdb shows in-frame clones only, minus some. The table shows some 100,000 clones, with about 88% occurring only once. It was the roughly 130-subject validation cohort, separate from the approximately 700-subject first cohort, to which the donors belonged.

The sequence was collected from a woman younger than 30 in good health and CMV-seronegative. The sample comprised PBMCs. This chain links TRBV6-1 with TRBJ1-1; unclear D gene. The CDR3 DNA sequence: TGTGCCAGCAGTGACGGGGAAGCTTTCTTT. This translates into CASSDGEAFF.